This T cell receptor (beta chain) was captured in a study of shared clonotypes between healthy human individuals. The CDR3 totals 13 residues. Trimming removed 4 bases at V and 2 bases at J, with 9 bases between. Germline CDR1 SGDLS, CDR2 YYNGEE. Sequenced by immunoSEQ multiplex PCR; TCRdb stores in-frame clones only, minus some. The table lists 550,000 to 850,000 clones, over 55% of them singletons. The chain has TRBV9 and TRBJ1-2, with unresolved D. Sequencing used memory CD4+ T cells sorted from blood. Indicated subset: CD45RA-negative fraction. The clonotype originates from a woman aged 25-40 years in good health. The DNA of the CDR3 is TGTGCCAGCAGCATCAACGAAAACTATGGCTACACCTTC. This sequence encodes CASSINENYGYTF.